This T cell receptor beta chain was observed in a study of blood T cell repertoires in COVID-19. Study as a whole: Researchers got acute and convalescent COVID-19 samples from the United States, Italy and Spain. PBMCs, B-cell-depleted T cells, or T cells were the source of the cDNA or gDNA that made up the material.

The germline V and J ends were trimmed by 0 bases and 5 bases, with 16 bases remaining between them. Per germline, CDR1 SQVTM and CDR2 ANQGSEA. This CDR3 comprises 15 residues. Original processing methods: Estimates of nucleated cell counts were drawn from the amplification of reference gene primers. Clones were read by immunoSEQ multiplex PCR, and TCRdb kept only the in-frame ones, dropping some. V, J and clone size derive from that table, while D and trimming were established from the DNA sequence. This table holds about 68,000 clones, 65% to 90% found once. This clonotype was obtained from a man in his fifties with acute or convalescent COVID-19. Sample: peripheral blood. V and J are TRBV29-1 and TRBJ1-2; D is uncertain. The CDR3 sequence: CSVEDVAVDVYGYTF. The CDR3 coding sequence is TGCAGCGTTGAAGACGTCGCGGTTGATGTATATGGCTACACCTTC. Full variable domain (outside the CDR3, taken from reference TRBV29-1 and TRBJ1-2): SAVISQKPSRDICQRGTSLTIQCQVDSQVTMMFWYRQQPGQSLTLIATANQGSEATYESGFVIDKFPISRPNLTFSTLTVSNMSPEDSSIYLCSVEDVAVDVYGYTFGSGTRLTVV.